The T cell receptor (beta chain) under discussion was sequenced for a study of CD8+CD57+ T cells in acquired aplastic anemia (dated by TCRdb to the late 2010s). Study-wide context: Extracted DNA from sorted CD4+ and CD8+ cells averaged about 2.9 ug, ranging from roughly 0.2 to 30 ug. Healthy donor samples averaged about 10 million reads for CD4+ and about 12 million for CD8+ cells.

TCR repertoires of sorted CD4+ and CD8+ blood T cells from severe aplastic anemia patients and healthy subjects were deep-sequenced in the study. Ficoll-Paque density gradient centrifugation was used to isolate peripheral blood mononuclear cells. CD4+ and CD8+ T cells were sorted by FACS or magnetic beads before DNA extraction. Taken from the germline V gene (reference sequence), the CDR1 and CDR2 loops are LNHNV and YYDKDF. Trimming takes 1 base from V and 5 bases from J, and the germline ends sit 5 bases apart. The CDR3 goes from the cysteine to the phenylalanine over 13 residues. Only the CDR3 part of the read is kept: 39 bases, read in frame from the first base. Worth noting for this clonotype: Its target antigen remains unknown. One base away there is no much larger clone; base qualities are not given.

Points the paper makes about the study in general: CD8+ Simpson's diversity did not differ significantly between patients and healthy controls (P=0.060). Twenty-nine CD8+ CDR3 sequences were shared between patients and controls but appeared highly expressed in patients and within their immunodominant clones.

TCR beta VDJ combination and CDR3 sequence profiling used genomic DNA as the template. TCR repertoire sequencing was run on an Illumina HiSeq 2000. For the original study's pipeline: TRBV/TRBJ rearrangement plots, CDR3 size and DJ length profiles, and Simpson's diversity index were used to evaluate the repertoires. The most abundant DNA sequence in the deep sequencing data was taken as the immunodominant clone. CDR3 amino acid sequences were checked for sharing between subjects and were compared against published repertoires and the VDJdb database. TCRdb redid the processing of the public reads, applying fastp at Q25 and MiXCR, and retained in-frame beta chains. A single entry per CDR3 protein holds the most common genes and DNA from its merged rows. The V and J calls were determined by TCRdb, not by the authors. The sample has about 190,000 distinct CDR3 sequences on record, about half of them singletons. The top ten constitute about 15% of the sample.

The receptor was derived from a human donor in good health, serving as a control. The chain is assembled from TRBV15 and TRBJ2-2; the D gene is possibly TRBD2, with 5 bases matching. Sequenced sample: sorted CD4+, CD8+, or CD8+CD57+ T cells (not recorded which) from PBMCs. The DNA is as follows: TGTGCCACCAGCAGAGGCGGGACCGGGGAGCTGTTTTTT. The translation is CATSRGGTGELFF.